The 24 T cell receptor beta chains listed next were all sequenced from one sample in a study of blood T cell repertoires in COVID-19. Profiled with immunoSEQ multiplex PCR; TCRdb holds only in-frame clones, not every one. The data contain over 200,000 clones, roughly 86% of them singletons. What was sequenced was peripheral blood. The receptors here all came from a woman aged 50 to 60 with acute or convalescent COVID-19.

The J gene is TRBJ2-1, the V gene TRBV12-5; 7 nucleotides align to TRBD2. CDR3 size: 15 residues. With 7 bases clipped from V and 7 bases from J, the junction kept 13 bases outside the gene matches. Germline assignment: CDR1 LGHNT and CDR2 FRNRAP. Written as DNA, the CDR3 is TGTGCTAGTGCCCAAACCGGGACTATGTCAAATGAGCAGTTCTTC. Translated, it gives CASAQTGTMSNEQFF.

This sequence joins TRBV4-1 and TRBJ2-7, with TRBD2 as a possible D gene (6 bases). V lost 3 bases, J lost 0 bases, and 18 bases lay in between. The CDR3 loop spans 17 amino acids. Germline CDR1 reads MGHRA; CDR2 reads YSYEKL. The CDR3 region is CASSQVGVGGSSYEQYF. The CDR3 DNA follows: TGCGCCAGCAGCCAGGTGGGGGTTGGGGGGAGCTCCTACGAGCAGTACTTC.

V usage is TRBV15 and J usage is TRBJ2-2; 7 bases line up with TRBD2. The trim removed 5 bases at V and 1 base at J, leaving 1 base unmatched. In germline, CDR1 is LNHNV, CDR2 YYDKDF (reference sequence). The CDR3 loop spans 14 amino acids. The CDR3 reads CATSLAVNTGELFF. DNA for the CDR3: TGTGCCACCAGCCTAGCGGTGAACACCGGGGAGCTGTTTTTT.

This chain uses TRBV7-2 with TRBJ1-4; 7 nucleotides match TRBD1. J was trimmed by 6 bases and V by 1 base; bases with no gene match: 5. Germline V gene data show CDR1 as SGHTA and CDR2 as FQGNSA. The CDR3 length is 15 residues. Here the CDR3 reads CASSLGDRDDEKLFF. CDR3 coding DNA: TGTGCCAGCAGCTTAGGAGACAGGGACGATGAAAAACTGTTTTTT. The full variable domain, rest sourced from reference TRBV7-2 and TRBJ1-4, is GAGVSQSPSNKVTEKGKDVELRCDPISGHTALYWYRQSLGQGLEFLIYFQGNSAPDKSGLPSDRFSAERTGGSVSTLTIQRTQQEDSAVYLCASSLGDRDDEKLFFGSGTQLSVL.

The V and J genes are TRBV20-1 and TRBJ2-2, with TRBD1 as a possible D gene (6 bases). Looked up from germline, CDR1 is DFQATT and CDR2 is SNEGSKA (reference sequence). Trimming shortened V by 3 bases and J by 0 bases, and 20 bases separated the two germline ends. CDR3 length: 18 residues. In DNA form, the CDR3 reads TGCAGTGCTAGTTACGCCCAGGGGATGGGGGCGAACACCGGGGAGCTGTTTTTT. Protein: CSASYAQGMGANTGELFF.

This rearrangement joins TRBV2 to TRBJ1-5; no clear D gene. This CDR3 has 13 residues. Germline loops: CDR1 SNHLY, CDR2 FYNNEI. V was clipped by 5 bases and J by 4 bases, with 9 bases between them. CDR3 DNA sequence: TGTGCCAGCAGTCCGTCTCTAAATCAGCCCCAGCATTTT. Protein sequence: CASSPSLNQPQHF.

This chain joins TRBV7-9 and TRBJ2-1, with TRBD2 matching over 14 bases. Per germline, CDR1 SEHNR and CDR2 FQNEAQ (reference sequence). With 5 bases clipped from V and 8 bases from J, the junction kept 8 bases outside the gene matches. The CDR3 is 16 amino acids. The chain's CDR3 is CASSLRGLAGEHEQFF. The DNA for the CDR3 is TGTGCCAGCAGCCTTAGGGGACTAGCGGGAGAGCATGAGCAGTTCTTC. The full variable domain, completed using reference TRBV7-9 and TRBJ2-1, is DTGVSQNPRHKITKRGQNVTFRCDPISEHNRLYWYRQTLGQGPEFLTYFQNEAQLEKSRLLSDRFSAERPKGSFSTLEIQRTEQGDSAMYLCASSLRGLAGEHEQFFGPGTRLTVL.

This clone was seen a handful of times. V and J are TRBV7-2 and TRBJ2-7; 9 nucleotides line up with TRBD2. The ends lost 0 bases at V and 3 bases at J; junction bases unmatched: 0. The CDR3 is made up of 14 amino acids. In germline, CDR1 is SGHTA, CDR2 FQGNSA. DNA for the CDR3: TGTGCCAGCAGCTTAGCTAGCGGGAGCTACGAGCAGTACTTC. Protein: CASSLASGSYEQYF.

The V call is TRBV18, the J call TRBJ2-7; D possibly corresponds to TRBD2 (7 bases). CDR1 is KGHSH and CDR2 is LQKENI in the germline V gene. Trimming pared 0 bases from V and 4 bases from J, leaving 13 bases between. The CDR3 has 15 residues. The CDR3 DNA reads as TGTGCCAGCTCACCACCGGGGGGGCTGGGGTACGAGCAGTACTTC. This gives the protein CASSPPGGLGYEQYF.

The table lists this clone with a few counts. V usage is TRBV7-2 and J usage is TRBJ1-2; 8 nucleotides match TRBD1. CDR1 SGHTA and CDR2 FQGNSA come from the germline V gene. V trimming: 3 bases; J trimming: 5 bases; junction bases outside the gene matches: 5. The CDR3 runs 14 residues. The CDR3 region has the DNA TGTGCCAGCAGCTTGGGGCAGGGGGCTTATGGCTACACCTTC. Translated, it gives CASSLGQGAYGYTF.

The J gene is TRBJ1-6, the V gene TRBV19, with a possible D match to TRBD1 (5 bases). This CDR3 comprises 13 residues. Germline values: CDR1 LNHDA, CDR2 SQIVND (reference sequence). Trimming removed 9 bases from V and 6 bases from J, with 12 bases in between. CDR3: CASRRGFNSPLHF. The CDR3 DNA reads TGTGCCAGCCGAAGGGGATTTAATTCACCCCTCCACTTT.

V usage is TRBV5-1 and J usage is TRBJ2-1; 14 bases are a match to TRBD2. CDR3 length equals 15 residues. V lost 3 bases to trimming and J lost 7 bases; unmatched junction nucleotides: 3. Germline CDR1 is SGHRS and CDR2 is YFSETQ. CDR3 bases: TGCGCCAGCAGCTCGAGGACTAGCGGGGGGAATGAGCAGTTCTTC. Protein: CASSSRTSGGNEQFF.

This chain joins TRBV6-2 or TRBV6-3 and TRBJ2-7, with D perhaps matching TRBD2 (6 bases). The CDR3 loop spans 15 amino acids. CDR1 is MNHEY and CDR2 is SVGEGT in the germline V gene. Trimming removed 6 bases from V and 0 bases from J, with 15 bases in between. The CDR3: CASSETGTASYEQYF. CDR3 DNA: TGTGCCAGCAGCGAAACCGGGACTGCCTCCTACGAGCAGTACTTC.

This chain links TRBV19 with TRBJ2-3; possible D gene TRBD1, 6 bases. The germline CDR1 and CDR2 sequences are LNHDA and SQIVND (reference sequence). CDR3 length equals 16 residues. V gave up 3 bases and J gave up 3 bases, with 16 bases separating them. CDR3 DNA: TGTGCCAGTAGTATCCCCCGGGCAGGGGAGACAGATACGCAGTATTTT. This translates into CASSIPRAGETDTQYF.

For the CDR3, the DNA is TGTGCCAGCTCACCACGAGGGACGAACACCGGGGAGCTGTTTTTT. It codes for CASSPRGTNTGELFF. V gene TRBV18 combines with J gene TRBJ2-2; the D gene is possibly TRBD2 (5 bases). The germline V gene encodes CDR1 KGHSH and CDR2 LQKENI. The CDR3 has 15 residues. V dropped 1 base and J dropped 0 bases, with 6 bases sitting between them.

This clone was seen only a few times. The CDR3 here is CASSPEESATNEKLFF. The DNA for the CDR3 is TGTGCCAGCAGCCCCGAGGAGAGTGCAACTAATGAAAAACTGTTTTTT. V gene TRBV3-1 (or the pseudogene TRBV3-2) combines with J gene TRBJ1-4; no clear D. CDR1 and CDR2 from the germline V gene are LGHDT and YNNKEL (reference sequence). The CDR3 is 16 residues long. V lost 4 bases and J lost 0, with 12 bases in between.

This clone was counted only a few times. The chain employs TRBV3-1 (or the pseudogene TRBV3-2) and TRBJ1-5; D remains unclear. From germline, CDR1 is LGHDT and CDR2 YNNKEL (reference sequence). Trimming took 0 bases from V and 6 from J, leaving 12 bases between them. The CDR3 length is 15 residues. As DNA, the CDR3 is TGTGCCAGCAGCCAAGATTGGGGAGGGAGTCAGCCCCAGCATTTT. Amino acids: CASSQDWGGSQPQHF.

The rearrangement joins TRBV29-1 to TRBJ1-1, with 10 bases fitting TRBD1. J was trimmed by 7 bases and V by 7 bases; bases with no gene match: 6. The CDR3 loop spans 12 amino acids. In germline, CDR1 is SQVTM, CDR2 ANQGSEA. This chain's CDR3 is CSAGTGANEAFF. The CDR3 DNA reads TGCAGCGCCGGGACAGGGGCGAATGAAGCTTTCTTT.

This rearrangement joins TRBV28 to TRBJ1-1; 7 bases agree with TRBD1. V shed 3 bases, J shed 4 bases, and the junction held 11 bases outside the gene matches. This CDR3 has 16 amino acids. The germline gives CDR1 MDHEN, CDR2 SYDVKM. Here the CDR3 reads CASSFAFPRGITEAFF. CDR3 nucleotide sequence: TGTGCCAGCAGTTTCGCCTTCCCCAGGGGGATCACTGAAGCTTTCTTT.

V and J are TRBV28 and TRBJ1-1, with D maybe TRBD1 (5 bases). V was shortened by 6 bases and J by 8 bases, with 16 bases between the two germline ends. CDR3 length equals 13 residues. In germline, CDR1 is MDHEN, CDR2 SYDVKM. DNA of the CDR3: TGTGCCAGCAGGGCTAGGGACGGACTAGAAGCTTTCTTT. Translated, it gives CASRARDGLEAFF.

The genes are TRBV4-2 and TRBJ2-7; the match to TRBD2 covers 8 bases. CDR3 length: 17 amino acids. Trimming removed 3 bases from V and 0 bases from J; junction bases left unmatched: 10. CDR1 is LGHNA, CDR2 YNFKEQ, per germline. The CDR3: CASSQGLLREASYEQYF. In nucleotides, the CDR3 is TGTGCCAGCAGCCAGGGCCTTTTGCGGGAGGCCTCCTACGAGCAGTACTTC.

The chain employs TRBV24-1 and TRBJ2-1; 9 nucleotides line up with TRBD2. The germline gives CDR1 KGHDR, CDR2 SFDVKD. J gave up 10 bases and V 3 bases, and 6 bases lay outside the gene matches. The CDR3 is made up of 14 amino acids. The CDR3, as DNA: TGTGCCACCAGTGATCCTAGCGGGGATCTGGAGCAGTTCTTC. This sequence encodes CATSDPSGDLEQFF.

The J gene is TRBJ1-5, the V gene TRBV5-1; TRBD1 matches at 8 bases. The CDR3 has 16 residues. Looked up from germline, CDR1 is SGHRS and CDR2 is YFSETQ. V shed 0 bases, J shed 8 bases, and the junction held 10 bases outside the gene matches. In DNA form, the CDR3 reads TGCGCCAGCAGCTTGGGGGTAACAGGGGGGATGGAGCCCCAGCATTTT. It codes for CASSLGVTGGMEPQHF.

The chain joins TRBV7-3 to TRBJ2-7, with D possibly matching TRBD1 (5 bases). This CDR3 contains 14 residues. The V gene's germline CDR1 is SGHTA and CDR2 FQGTGA. Trimming took off 3 bases at V and 5 bases at J, with 14 bases between the two ends. The CDR3: CASSFGAGQNEQYF. DNA for the CDR3: TGTGCCAGCAGCTTTGGGGCAGGGCAGAACGAGCAGTACTTC.